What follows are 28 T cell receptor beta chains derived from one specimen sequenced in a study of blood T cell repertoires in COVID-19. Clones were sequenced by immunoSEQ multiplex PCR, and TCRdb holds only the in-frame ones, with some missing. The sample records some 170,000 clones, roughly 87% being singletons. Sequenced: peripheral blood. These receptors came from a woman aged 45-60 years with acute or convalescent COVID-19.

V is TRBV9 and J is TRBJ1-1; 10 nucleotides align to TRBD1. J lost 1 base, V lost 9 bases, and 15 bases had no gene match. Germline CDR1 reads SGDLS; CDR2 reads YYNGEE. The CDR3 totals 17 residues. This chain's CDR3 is CAIHPGQGSVGNTEAFF. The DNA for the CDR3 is TGTGCCATCCATCCGGGACAGGGGTCGGTTGGGAACACTGAAGCTTTCTTT.

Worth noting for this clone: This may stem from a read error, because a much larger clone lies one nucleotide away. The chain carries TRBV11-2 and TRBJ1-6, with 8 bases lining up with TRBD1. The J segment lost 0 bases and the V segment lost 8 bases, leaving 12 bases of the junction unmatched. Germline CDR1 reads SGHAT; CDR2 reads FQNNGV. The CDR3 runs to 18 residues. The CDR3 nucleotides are TGTGCCAGCTGTCCACGACCAGGGGGCAGCTCCTATAATTCACCCCTCCACTTT. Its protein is CASCPRPGGSSYNSPLHF.

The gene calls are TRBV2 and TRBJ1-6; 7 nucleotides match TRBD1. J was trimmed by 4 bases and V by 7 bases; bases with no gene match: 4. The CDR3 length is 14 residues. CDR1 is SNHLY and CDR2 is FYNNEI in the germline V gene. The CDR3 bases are TGTGCCAGCATCCCGGACAGGTATAATTCACCCCTCCACTTT. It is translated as CASIPDRYNSPLHF.

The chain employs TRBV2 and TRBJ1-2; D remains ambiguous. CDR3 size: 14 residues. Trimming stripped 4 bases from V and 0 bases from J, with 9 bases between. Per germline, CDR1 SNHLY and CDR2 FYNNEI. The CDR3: CASSGGLTNYGYTF. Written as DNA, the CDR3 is TGTGCCAGCAGTGGAGGTCTGACTAACTATGGCTACACCTTC.

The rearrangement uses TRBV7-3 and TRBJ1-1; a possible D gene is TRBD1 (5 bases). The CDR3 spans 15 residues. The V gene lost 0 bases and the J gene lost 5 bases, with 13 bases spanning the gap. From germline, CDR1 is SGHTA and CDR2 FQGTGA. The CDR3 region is CASSLTTGVSTEAFF. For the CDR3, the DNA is TGTGCCAGCAGCTTAACGACGGGGGTATCTACTGAAGCTTTCTTT.

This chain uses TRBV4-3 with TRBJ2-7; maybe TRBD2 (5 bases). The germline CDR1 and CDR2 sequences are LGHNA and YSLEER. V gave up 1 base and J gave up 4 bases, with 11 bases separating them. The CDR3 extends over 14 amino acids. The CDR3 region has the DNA TGCGCCAGCAGCCAAGGAGCGGTGGGGTACGAGCAGTACTTC. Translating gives CASSQGAVGYEQYF.

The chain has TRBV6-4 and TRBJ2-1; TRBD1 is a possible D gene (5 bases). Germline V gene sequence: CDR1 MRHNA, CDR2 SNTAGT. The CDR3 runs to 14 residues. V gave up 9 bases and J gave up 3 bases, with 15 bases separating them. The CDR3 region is CARTTDLHYNEQFF. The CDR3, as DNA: TGTGCCAGGACGACAGACCTACACTACAATGAGCAGTTCTTC.

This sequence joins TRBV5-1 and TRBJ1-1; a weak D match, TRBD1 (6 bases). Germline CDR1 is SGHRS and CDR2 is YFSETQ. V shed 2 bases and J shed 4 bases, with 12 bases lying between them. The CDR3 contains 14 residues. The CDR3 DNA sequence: TGCGCCAGCAGCTTTGGGGGCACGGGCACTGAAGCTTTCTTT. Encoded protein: CASSFGGTGTEAFF. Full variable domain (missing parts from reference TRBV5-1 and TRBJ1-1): KAGVTQTPRYLIKTRGQQVTLSCSPISGHRSVSWYQQTPGQGLQFLFEYFSETQRNKGNFPGRFSGRQFSNSRSEMNVSTLELGDSALYLCASSFGGTGTEAFFGQGTRLTVV.

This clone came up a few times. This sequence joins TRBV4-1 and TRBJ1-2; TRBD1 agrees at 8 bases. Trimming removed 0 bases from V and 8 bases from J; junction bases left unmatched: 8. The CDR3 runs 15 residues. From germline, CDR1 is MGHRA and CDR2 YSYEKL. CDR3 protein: CASSQEGRGPGGYTF. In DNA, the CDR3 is TGCGCCAGCAGCCAAGAGGGCAGGGGGCCAGGCGGCTACACCTTC.

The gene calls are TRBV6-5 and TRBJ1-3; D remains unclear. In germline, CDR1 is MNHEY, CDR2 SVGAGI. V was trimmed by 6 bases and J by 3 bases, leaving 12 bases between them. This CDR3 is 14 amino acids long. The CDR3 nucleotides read TGTGCCAGCAGCACACAGAGCTATGGAAACACCATATATTTT. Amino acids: CASSTQSYGNTIYF.

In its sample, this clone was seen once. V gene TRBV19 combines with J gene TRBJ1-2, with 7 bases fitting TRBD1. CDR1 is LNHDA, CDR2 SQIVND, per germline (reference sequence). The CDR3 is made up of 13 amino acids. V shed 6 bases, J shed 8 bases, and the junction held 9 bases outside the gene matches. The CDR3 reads CASSPRGQVGYTF. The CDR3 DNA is TGTGCCAGTAGCCCAAGGGGGCAGGTGGGCTACACCTTC.

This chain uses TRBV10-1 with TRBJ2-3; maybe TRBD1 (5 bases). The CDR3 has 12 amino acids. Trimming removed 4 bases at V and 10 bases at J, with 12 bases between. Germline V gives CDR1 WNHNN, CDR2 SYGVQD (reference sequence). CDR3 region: CASSVQMGPQYF. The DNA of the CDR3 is TGCGCCAGCAGTGTCCAGATGGGGCCGCAGTATTTT.

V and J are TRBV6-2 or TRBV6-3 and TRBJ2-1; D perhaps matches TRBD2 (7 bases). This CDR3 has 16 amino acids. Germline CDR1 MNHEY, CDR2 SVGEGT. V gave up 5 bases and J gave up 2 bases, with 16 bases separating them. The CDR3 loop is CASSGAGGAPYNEQFF. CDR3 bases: TGTGCCAGCAGTGGAGCTGGGGGGGCACCCTACAATGAGCAGTTCTTC.

The CDR3 DNA is TGTGCCAGCAGCCAAGTTCTACAAGAGACCCAGTACTTC. Its protein is CASSQVLQETQYF. V and J are TRBV3-1 (or the pseudogene TRBV3-2) and TRBJ2-5, with D unresolved. This CDR3 is built from 13 residues. V was trimmed by 1 base and J by 2 bases, leaving 5 bases between them. CDR1 and CDR2 from the germline V gene are LGHDT and YNNKEL (reference sequence).

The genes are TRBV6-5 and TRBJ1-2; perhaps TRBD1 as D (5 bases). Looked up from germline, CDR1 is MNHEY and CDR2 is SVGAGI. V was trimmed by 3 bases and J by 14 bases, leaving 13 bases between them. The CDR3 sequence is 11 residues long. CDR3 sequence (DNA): TGTGCCAGCAGTTATCAGGGTTTAAGTACCTTC. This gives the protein CASSYQGLSTF.

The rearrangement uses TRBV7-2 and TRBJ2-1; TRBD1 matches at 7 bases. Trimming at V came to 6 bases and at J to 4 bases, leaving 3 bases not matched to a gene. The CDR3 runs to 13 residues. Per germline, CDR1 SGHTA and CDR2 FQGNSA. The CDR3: CASRGQLYNEQFF. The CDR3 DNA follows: TGTGCCAGCAGGGGACAGCTTTACAATGAGCAGTTCTTC.

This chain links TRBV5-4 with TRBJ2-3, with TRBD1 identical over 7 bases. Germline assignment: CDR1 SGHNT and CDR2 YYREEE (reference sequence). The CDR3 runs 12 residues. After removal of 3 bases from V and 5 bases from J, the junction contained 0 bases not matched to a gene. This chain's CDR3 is CASSSGGDTQYF. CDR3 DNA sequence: TGTGCCAGCAGCTCAGGGGGAGATACGCAGTATTTT.

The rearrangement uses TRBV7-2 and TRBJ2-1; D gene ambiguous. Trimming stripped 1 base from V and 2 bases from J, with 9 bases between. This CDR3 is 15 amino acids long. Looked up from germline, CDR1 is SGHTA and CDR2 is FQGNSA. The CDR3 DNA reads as TGTGCCAGCAGCTTAGGACTTGGTCCCTACAATGAGCAGTTCTTC. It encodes CASSLGLGPYNEQFF.

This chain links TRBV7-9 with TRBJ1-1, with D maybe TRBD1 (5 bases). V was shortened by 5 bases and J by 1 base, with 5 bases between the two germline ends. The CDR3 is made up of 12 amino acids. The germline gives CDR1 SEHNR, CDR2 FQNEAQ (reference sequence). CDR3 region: CASSTGNTEAFF. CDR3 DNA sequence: TGTGCCAGCAGCACAGGGAACACTGAAGCTTTCTTT. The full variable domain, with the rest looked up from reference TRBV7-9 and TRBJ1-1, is DTGVSQNPRHKITKRGQNVTFRCDPISEHNRLYWYRQTLGQGPEFLTYFQNEAQLEKSRLLSDRFSAERPKGSFSTLEIQRTEQGDSAMYLCASSTGNTEAFFGQGTRLTVV.

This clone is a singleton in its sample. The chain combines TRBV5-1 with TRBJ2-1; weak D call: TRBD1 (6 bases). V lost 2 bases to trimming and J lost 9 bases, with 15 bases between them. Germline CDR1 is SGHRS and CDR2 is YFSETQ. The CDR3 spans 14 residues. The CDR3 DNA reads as TGCGCCAGCAGCTTCGGGCCCAGGGGCGGTGAGCAGTTCTTC. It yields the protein CASSFGPRGGEQFF.

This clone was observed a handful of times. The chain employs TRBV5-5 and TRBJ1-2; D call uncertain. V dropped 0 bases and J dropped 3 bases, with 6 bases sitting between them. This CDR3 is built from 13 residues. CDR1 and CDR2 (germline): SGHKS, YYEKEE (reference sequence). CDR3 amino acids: CASSLVGDYGYTF. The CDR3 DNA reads TGTGCCAGCAGCTTGGTGGGAGACTATGGCTACACCTTC.

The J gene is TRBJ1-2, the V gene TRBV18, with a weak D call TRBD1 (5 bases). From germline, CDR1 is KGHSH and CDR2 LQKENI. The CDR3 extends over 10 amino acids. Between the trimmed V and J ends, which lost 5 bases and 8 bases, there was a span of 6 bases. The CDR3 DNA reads TGTGCCAGCTCAGGACAAGGCTACACCTTC. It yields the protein CASSGQGYTF.

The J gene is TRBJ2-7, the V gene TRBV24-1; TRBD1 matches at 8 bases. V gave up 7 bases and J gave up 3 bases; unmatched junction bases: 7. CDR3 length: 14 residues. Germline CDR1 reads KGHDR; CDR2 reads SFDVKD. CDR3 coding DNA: TGTGCCACCAGGGGGACAGGTGGGGGCTACGAGCAGTACTTC. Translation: CATRGTGGGYEQYF.

The CDR3 bases are TGTGCCTGGAGTCTAGGGGCTAGGCCACCCCTCCACTTT. It is translated as CAWSLGARPPLHF. V and J are TRBV30 and TRBJ1-6; a weak D match, TRBD1 (5 bases). Looked up from germline, CDR1 is GTSNPN and CDR2 is SVGIG (reference sequence). The V end was cut by 2 bases, the J end by 11 bases, with 13 bases between. The CDR3 extends over 13 amino acids.

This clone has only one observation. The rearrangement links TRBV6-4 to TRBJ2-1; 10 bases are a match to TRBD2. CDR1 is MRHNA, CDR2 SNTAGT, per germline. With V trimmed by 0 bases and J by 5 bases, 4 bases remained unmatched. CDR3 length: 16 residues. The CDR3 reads CASSDSWTSGHNEQFF. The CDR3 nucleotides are TGTGCCAGCAGTGACTCATGGACTAGCGGCCACAATGAGCAGTTCTTC.

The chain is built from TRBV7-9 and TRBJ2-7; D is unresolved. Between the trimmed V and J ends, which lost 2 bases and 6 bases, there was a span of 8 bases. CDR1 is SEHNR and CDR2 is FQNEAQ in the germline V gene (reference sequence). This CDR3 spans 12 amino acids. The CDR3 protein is CASSLNYGEQYF. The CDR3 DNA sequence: TGTGCCAGCAGCTTAAACTATGGCGAGCAGTACTTC.

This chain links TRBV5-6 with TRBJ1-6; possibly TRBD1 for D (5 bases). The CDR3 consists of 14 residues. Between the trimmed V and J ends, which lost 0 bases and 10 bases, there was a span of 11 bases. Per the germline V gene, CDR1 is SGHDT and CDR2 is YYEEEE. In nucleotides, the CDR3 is TGTGCCAGCAGCTTGGAGGGGTTACCCTCACCCCTCCACTTT. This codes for CASSLEGLPSPLHF.

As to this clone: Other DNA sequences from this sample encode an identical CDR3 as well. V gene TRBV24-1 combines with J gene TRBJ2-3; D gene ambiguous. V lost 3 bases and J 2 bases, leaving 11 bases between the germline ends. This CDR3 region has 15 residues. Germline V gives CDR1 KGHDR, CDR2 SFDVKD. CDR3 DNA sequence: TGTGCCACCAGTGATCCCTCCGACAACACAGATACGCAGTATTTT. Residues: CATSDPSDNTDTQYF.